This T cell receptor beta chain comes out of a study of metastatic and nonmetastatic thyroid tumors. Study summary: Repertoires were compared across blood and tumor or nodule tissue from malignant and benign thyroid patients.

This CDR3 has 16 residues. Trimming removed 0 bases from V and 3 bases from J; junction bases left unmatched: 5. Germline V gene data show CDR1 as SGHRS and CDR2 as YFSETQ. To note about this clone: Its antigen is as yet unknown.

Original processing notes: It was from CDR3 differences across clinicopathological groups that a distant-metastasis classifier for papillary thyroid cancer was built. TCRdb re-called clones from the PCR reads using MiXCR. TCRdb, not the authors, supplied the V and J calls. In the table there are over 10,000 clones, about 26% of which are singletons. The study, taken as a whole, reports: Relative to benign nodules, malignant thyroid tumors were reportedly characterized by significantly elevated TCR beta diversity in blood and tumor.

Thyroid surgery took place with no prior treatment in any patient. The TCR comes from a female donor with papillary thyroid cancer or a benign thyroid nodule (not recorded which). Some clones in this sample may be carry-over from other donors' samples. The chain joins TRBV5-1 to TRBJ2-1, with 8 nucleotides matching TRBD2. What was sequenced was tumor tissue. The CDR3 here is CASSLGAGGSYNEQFF. Written as DNA, the CDR3 is TGCGCCAGCAGCTTGGGCGCGGGAGGTAGCTACAATGAGCAGTTCTTC.